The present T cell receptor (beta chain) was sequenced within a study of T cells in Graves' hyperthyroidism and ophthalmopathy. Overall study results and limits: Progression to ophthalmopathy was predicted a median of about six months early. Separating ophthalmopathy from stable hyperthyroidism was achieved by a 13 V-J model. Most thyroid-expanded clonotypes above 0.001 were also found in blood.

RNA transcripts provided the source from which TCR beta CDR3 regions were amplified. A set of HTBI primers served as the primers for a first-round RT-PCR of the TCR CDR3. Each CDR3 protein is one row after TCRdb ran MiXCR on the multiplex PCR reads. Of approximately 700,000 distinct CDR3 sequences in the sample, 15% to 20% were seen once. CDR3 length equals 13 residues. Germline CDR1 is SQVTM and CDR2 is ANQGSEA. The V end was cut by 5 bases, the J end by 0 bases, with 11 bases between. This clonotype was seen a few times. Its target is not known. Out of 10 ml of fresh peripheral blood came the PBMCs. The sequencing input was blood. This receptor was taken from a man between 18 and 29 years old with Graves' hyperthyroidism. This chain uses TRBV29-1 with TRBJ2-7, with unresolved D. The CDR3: CSVRVSRSYEQYF. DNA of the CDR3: TGCAGCGTTCGGGTCAGCCGCTCCTACGAGCAGTACTTC.